The next 31 T cell receptor beta chains were all read from a single sample in a study of OX40 agonist ivuxolimab in advanced cancers. Generated by immunoSEQ multiplex PCR, the TCRdb table keeps only in-frame clones and is missing some. Of fewer than 110,000 clones listed, 91% are singletons. This material consisted of CD4+ or CD8+ T cells sorted from blood, taken in a trial of the OX40 agonist ivuxolimab. The receptors shown here come from an adult with an advanced solid tumor such as melanoma, head and neck, liver or kidney cancer.

The chain links TRBV7-9 to TRBJ2-1; 9 nucleotides line up with TRBD1. CDR1 and CDR2 from the germline V gene are SEHNR and FQNEAQ (reference sequence). V dropped 5 bases and J dropped 4; count of bases not matched to a gene: 6. The CDR3 totals 15 residues. CDR3 bases: TGTGCCAGCAGCCTCCGGGACAGGGCATACAATGAGCAGTTCTTC. Protein sequence: CASSLRDRAYNEQFF.

The CDR3 protein is CASSLAPKETQYF. CDR3 coding DNA: TGTGCCAGCAGCTTGGCCCCTAAAGAGACCCAGTACTTC. V is TRBV5-6 and J is TRBJ2-5, with unresolved D. The V end lost 0 bases, the J end lost 3 bases, and 6 bases lay between the germline ends. The germline gives CDR1 SGHDT, CDR2 YYEEEE. This CDR3 spans 13 amino acids.

In this sample, this clone turned up a few times. The same CDR3 is also encoded by other DNA sequences in this sample. The V call is TRBV19, the J call TRBJ1-1, with unresolved D. Per the germline V gene, CDR1 is LNHDA and CDR2 is SQIVND (reference sequence). The V end lost 6 bases, the J end lost 1 base, and 3 bases lay between the germline ends. The CDR3 runs 11 residues. For the CDR3, the DNA is TGTGCCAGTAGGCAGAACACTGAAGCTTTCTTT. Translating it yields CASRQNTEAFF.

The chain has TRBV28 and TRBJ2-5; D not certain. Germline CDR1 and CDR2: MDHEN and SYDVKM. The length of the CDR3 is 11 residues. The V gene lost 4 bases and the J gene lost 4 bases, with 4 bases spanning the gap. The CDR3 reads CASSWVETQYF. CDR3 nucleotide sequence: TGTGCCAGCAGTTGGGTAGAGACCCAGTACTTC.

This rearrangement joins TRBV11-2 to TRBJ2-5, with a tentative D call TRBD2 (5 bases). CDR1 and CDR2 (germline): SGHAT, FQNNGV. Between the trimmed V and J ends, which lost 5 bases and 3 bases, there was a span of 16 bases. The CDR3 loop spans 15 amino acids. CDR3 sequence reads: CASSPIPGWKETQYF. As DNA, the CDR3 is TGTGCCAGCAGCCCAATCCCGGGGTGGAAAGAGACCCAGTACTTC.

CDR3 protein: CASSLVGGSEAFF. Written as DNA, the CDR3 is TGTGCCAGCAGCTTAGTGGGGGGGAGTGAAGCTTTCTTT. This sequence joins TRBV11-2 and TRBJ1-1; tentative D call: TRBD1 (5 bases). The V end was cut by 1 base, the J end by 7 bases, with 10 bases between. The CDR3 length is 13 residues. Germline assignment: CDR1 SGHAT and CDR2 FQNNGV.

The chain joins TRBV28 to TRBJ1-2; D is unclear. CDR1 and CDR2 (germline): MDHEN, SYDVKM. The CDR3 contains 13 residues. V lost 4 bases and J 5 bases, leaving 11 bases between the germline ends. CDR3 DNA: TGTGCCAGCAGTTACCGACATTCATATGGCTACACCTTC. Translated, it gives CASSYRHSYGYTF.

The chain uses TRBV10-2 and TRBJ1-2, with D unresolved. Per germline, CDR1 WSHSY and CDR2 SAAADI. The germline V and J ends were trimmed by 2 bases and 1 base, with 5 bases remaining between them. The CDR3 is 13 amino acids. CDR3 nucleotides: TGCGCCAGCAGTGAGGGGGTTAACTATGGCTACACCTTC. Translating gives CASSEGVNYGYTF.

This chain joins TRBV9 and TRBJ1-4; D perhaps matches TRBD1 (5 bases). V lost 3 bases and J 8 bases, leaving 11 bases between the germline ends. The CDR3 is 13 residues long. CDR1 SGDLS and CDR2 YYNGEE come from the germline V gene. CDR3 nucleotide sequence: TGTGCCAGCAGCGCCGGGACCGGGGAAAAACTGTTTTTT. Translation: CASSAGTGEKLFF.

The V and J genes are TRBV6-5 and TRBJ1-1, with D unresolved. The CDR3 has 14 residues. Germline assignment: CDR1 MNHEY and CDR2 SVGAGI. The V end was cut by 6 bases, the J end by 0 bases, with 11 bases between. The CDR3 is CASRTVGMNTEAFF. The CDR3 DNA reads TGTGCCAGCAGAACGGTTGGTATGAACACTGAAGCTTTCTTT.

Notes on this clone: The same CDR3 can be traced to other DNA sequences in this sample. The chain recombines TRBV28 with TRBJ1-2, with unresolved D. This CDR3 has 13 amino acids. Trimming shortened V by 3 bases and J by 2 bases, and 7 bases separated the two germline ends. Germline assignment: CDR1 MDHEN and CDR2 SYDVKM. CDR3 DNA: TGTGCCAGCAGTTTGGACGGCAACTATGGCTACACCTTC. Protein sequence: CASSLDGNYGYTF.

The chain employs TRBV18 and TRBJ1-1; TRBD1 is a possible D gene (5 bases). Deletions cut 0 bases from V and 1 base from J, with 18 bases between. Germline loops: CDR1 KGHSH, CDR2 LQKENI. The CDR3 covers 18 residues. The CDR3 sequence: CASSPPERGAGSNTEAFF. The CDR3 nucleotides read TGTGCCAGCTCACCACCTGAAAGGGGCGCGGGTTCGAACACTGAAGCTTTCTTT.

The rearrangement uses TRBV20-1 and TRBJ2-7; D is possibly TRBD1 or TRBD2 (6 bases each). Between the trimmed V and J ends, which lost 7 bases and 7 bases, there was a span of 14 bases. CDR3 length: 11 amino acids. Germline V lookup: CDR1 DFQATT, CDR2 SNEGSKA (reference sequence). CDR3 protein: CSGGGSGEQYF. The CDR3 DNA reads TGCAGTGGAGGGGGGTCTGGGGAGCAGTACTTC.

V and J are TRBV2 and TRBJ2-2; D ambiguous. The V gene's germline CDR1 is SNHLY and CDR2 FYNNEI. The CDR3 extends over 15 amino acids. V lost 3 bases and J lost 7, with 15 bases in between. The CDR3 is CASSDWAMAGGELFF. The CDR3, as DNA: TGTGCCAGCAGTGATTGGGCGATGGCTGGCGGGGAGCTGTTTTTT.

V is TRBV5-1 and J is TRBJ2-5, with D possibly matching TRBD2 (6 bases). Trimming took off 3 bases at V and 2 bases at J, with 11 bases between the two ends. This CDR3 spans 14 amino acids. Germline V CDR1 and CDR2: SGHRS, YFSETQ. The CDR3 nucleotides read TGCGCCAGCAGCTCCCCCGGGGGACAAGAGACCCAGTACTTC. This codes for CASSSPGGQETQYF.

This clone has just one count. The V gene is TRBV19, the J gene TRBJ2-5, with D uncertain. The CDR3 runs to 14 residues. Trimming removed 5 bases from V and 5 bases from J, with 15 bases in between. Germline loops: CDR1 LNHDA, CDR2 SQIVND (reference sequence). CDR3 bases: TGTGCCAGTAGTCCCACGGCCCCGCGGGAGACCCAGTACTTC. This codes for CASSPTAPRETQYF.

The chain combines TRBV6-1 with TRBJ2-5, with D hard to call. V was trimmed by 0 bases and J by 7 bases, leaving 21 bases between them. The CDR3 is made up of 17 amino acids. Germline V CDR1 and CDR2: MNHNS, SASEGT. CDR3 in amino acids: CASSEAYRVGQKMTQYF. In DNA, the CDR3 is TGTGCCAGCAGTGAAGCCTACAGAGTTGGGCAAAAGATGACCCAGTACTTC.

This chain links TRBV5-1 with TRBJ2-7, with a tentative D call TRBD2 (5 bases). Looked up from germline, CDR1 is SGHRS and CDR2 is YFSETQ. V was trimmed by 0 bases and J by 3 bases, leaving 13 bases between them. The CDR3 covers 15 residues. DNA for the CDR3: TGCGCCAGCAGCTTGGGAGGGCCGAGAGGCTACGAGCAGTACTTC. This translates into CASSLGGPRGYEQYF.

This clone was seen only a few times. This chain connects TRBV11-3 to TRBJ2-7, with D unresolved. Trimming took off 2 bases at V and 7 bases at J, with 18 bases between the two ends. Per the germline V gene, CDR1 is SGHNT and CDR2 is YENEEA. This CDR3 comprises 15 residues. Here the CDR3 reads CASSLMVGSPVEQYF. The CDR3 nucleotides read TGTGCCAGCAGCTTAATGGTGGGTTCCCCCGTTGAGCAGTACTTC.

The chain is built from TRBV29-1 and TRBJ2-1; a possible D gene is TRBD2 (6 bases). V was trimmed by 0 bases and J by 8 bases, leaving 20 bases between them. This CDR3 is built from 16 residues. Germline CDR1 and CDR2: SQVTM and ANQGSEA. The CDR3 DNA is TGCAGCGTTGAAGATTCTGGAGGGGCCTCTTGGGATGAGCAGTTCTTC. Translation: CSVEDSGGASWDEQFF.

This sequence joins TRBV28 and TRBJ1-1; possible D gene TRBD1, 5 bases. V lost 2 bases and J 8 bases, leaving 15 bases between the germline ends. CDR3 length: 14 amino acids. The germline V gene encodes CDR1 MDHEN and CDR2 SYDVKM. CDR3 loop: CASSLPRRDGEAFF. In nucleotides, the CDR3 is TGTGCCAGCAGTTTACCGCGCAGGGACGGGGAAGCTTTCTTT.

The chain combines TRBV11-2 with TRBJ1-5; the D is unclear. The CDR3 is 14 residues long. The germline V gene has CDR1 SGHAT and CDR2 FQNNGV. Trimming took 3 bases from V and 0 from J, leaving 6 bases between them. The CDR3 bases are TGTGCCAGCAGCTTCGGATATAGCAATCAGCCCCAGCATTTT. As protein: CASSFGYSNQPQHF. The full variable domain, rest sourced from reference TRBV11-2 and TRBJ1-5, is EAGVAQSPRYKIIEKRQSVAFWCNPISGHATLYWYQQILGQGPKLLIQFQNNGVVDDSQLPKDRFSAERLKGVDSTLKIQPAKLEDSAVYLCASSFGYSNQPQHFGDGTRLSIL.

This clone was detected only once. The chain recombines TRBV7-9 with TRBJ1-5, with 10 bases aligning to TRBD1. After removal of 4 bases from V and 2 bases from J, the junction contained 2 bases not matched to a gene. The germline V gene encodes CDR1 SEHNR and CDR2 FQNEAQ (reference sequence). The CDR3 is made up of 15 amino acids. DNA for the CDR3: TGTGCCAGCAGCTACGGGACAGGGGGCAATCAGCCCCAGCATTTT. Protein sequence: CASSYGTGGNQPQHF.

This clone was observed a single time. The J gene is TRBJ1-4, the V gene TRBV19; the D gene is possibly TRBD1 (5 bases). The CDR3 is 17 amino acids. CDR1 LNHDA and CDR2 SQIVND come from the germline V gene (reference sequence). V was trimmed by 5 bases and J by 1 base, leaving 17 bases between them. The CDR3 DNA is TGTGCCAGTAGTCCCGTGGGGGGTACGAGAACTAATGAAAAACTGTTTTTT. It is translated as CASSPVGGTRTNEKLFF. The full variable domain, with the rest looked up from reference TRBV19 and TRBJ1-4, is DGGITQSPKYLFRKEGQNVTLSCEQNLNHDAMYWYRQDPGQGLRLIYYSQIVNDFQKGDIAEGYSVSREKKESFPLTVTSAQKNPTAFYLCASSPVGGTRTNEKLFFGSGTQLSVL.

The rearrangement joins TRBV7-6 to TRBJ2-3; D remains ambiguous. V gave up 3 bases and J gave up 0 bases, with 10 bases separating them. The germline V gene encodes CDR1 SGHVS and CDR2 FNYEAQ. The CDR3 runs to 15 residues. The CDR3 sequence: CASSLSLSSTDTQYF. CDR3 DNA sequence: TGTGCCAGCAGCTTGTCCTTGTCTAGCACAGATACGCAGTATTTT.

The chain recombines TRBV18 with TRBJ2-5; no definite D call. Germline assignment: CDR1 KGHSH and CDR2 LQKENI. The CDR3 has 15 residues. V was trimmed by 3 bases and J by 5 bases, leaving 16 bases between them. The CDR3 loop is CASSPSSAAPETQYF. CDR3 bases: TGTGCCAGCTCACCTTCCTCGGCCGCCCCGGAGACCCAGTACTTC.

This clone appeared a single time. This chain joins TRBV27 and TRBJ2-5, with D hard to call. Germline V gene data show CDR1 as MNHEY and CDR2 as SMNVEV (reference sequence). CDR3 length: 13 amino acids. The V end lost 3 bases, the J end lost 1 base, and 6 bases lay between the germline ends. CDR3 protein: CASSFVFQETQYF. CDR3 in DNA: TGTGCCAGCAGTTTCGTATTCCAAGAGACCCAGTACTTC.

This sequence joins TRBV28 and TRBJ1-1; TRBD1 agrees at 7 bases. V gave up 11 bases and J gave up 4 bases; unmatched junction bases: 7. Germline V gene lookup returns CDR1 MDHEN and CDR2 SYDVKM. The CDR3 has 12 residues. CDR3 sequence reads: CAAQGGFTEAFF. For the CDR3, the DNA is TGTGCCGCGCAGGGGGGTTTCACTGAAGCTTTCTTT.

The rearrangement joins TRBV10-3 to TRBJ2-6, with a possible D match to TRBD2 (6 bases). The CDR3 is 16 residues long. V lost 2 bases, J lost 0 bases, and 8 bases lay in between. Germline assignment: CDR1 ENHRY and CDR2 SYGVKD. The CDR3 DNA reads TGTGCCATCAGTGAGCGGAGGGTCTCTGGGGCCAACGTCCTGACTTTC. It encodes CAISERRVSGANVLTF.

This chain joins TRBV27 and TRBJ1-5, with D possibly TRBD1 on 5 matching bases. CDR1 is MNHEY and CDR2 is SMNVEV in the germline V gene (reference sequence). Trimming removed 5 bases at V and 6 bases at J, with 14 bases between. The CDR3 sequence is 14 residues long. CDR3 nucleotide sequence: TGTGCCAGCAGTCTCGGCGGGGCGGGTCAGCCCCAGCATTTT. Translation: CASSLGGAGQPQHF.

This chain uses TRBV6-4 with TRBJ1-5; D is uncertain. CDR1 MRHNA and CDR2 SNTAGT come from the germline V gene. Between the trimmed V and J ends, which lost 3 bases and 2 bases, there was a span of 8 bases. The CDR3 contains 14 residues. CDR3 amino acids: CASSERPRNQPQHF. CDR3 in DNA: TGTGCCAGCAGTGAAAGGCCTCGCAATCAGCCCCAGCATTTT.